Below are 16 T cell receptor beta chains sequenced from a single sample in a study of regulatory T cells in long-lasting Graves disease. With iRepertoire HTBI primers and Arm-PCR of CDR3 regions, TCR beta libraries were built. One entry per CDR3 protein results from TCRdb running MiXCR on the multiplex PCR reads. This table holds 310,000 or so distinct CDR3 sequences, roughly a fifth found once. Time point of the sample: persistent/refractory GD, antithyroid drugs over 5 years with positive TRAb. The authors made the TCR library using RNA they extracted from PBMCs. This material consisted of peripheral blood mononuclear cells (PBMCs), taken when the disease was refractory, from a patient treated with antithyroid drugs. These receptor sequences come from a female donor with Graves disease.

The CDR3 bases are TGTGCCAGCAGTTCGCAGGGCATTGATCAGCCCCAGCATTTT. This sequence encodes CASSSQGIDQPQHF. V gene TRBV7-9 combines with J gene TRBJ1-5; possible D gene TRBD1, 5 bases. The CDR3 consists of 14 residues. V was trimmed by 6 bases and J by 5 bases, leaving 14 bases between them. Germline CDR1 and CDR2: SEHNR and FQNEAQ (reference sequence).

This clonotype has just a few counts. The chain employs TRBV15 and TRBJ1-1, with D perhaps TRBD1 (6 bases). Germline CDR1 LNHNV, CDR2 YYDKDF (reference sequence). The CDR3 is 16 amino acids. The germline V and J ends were trimmed by 5 bases and 0 bases, with 16 bases remaining between them. The CDR3 DNA follows: TGTGCCACCAGCCGAGGGACGCAGGGGATGAACACTGAAGCTTTCTTT. This gives the protein CATSRGTQGMNTEAFF.

This clonotype was recorded only once. The CDR3: CASSPRLKHEQYF. The CDR3 nucleotides are TGTGCCAGCAGCCCTCGCCTGAAACACGAGCAGTACTTC. V and J are TRBV7-2 and TRBJ2-7; D is uncertain. The CDR3 length is 13 residues. The germline V gene has CDR1 SGHTA and CDR2 FQGNSA. V was pared by 5 bases and J by 5 bases, with 13 bases between.

For this clonotype: Lacking the conserved final phenylalanine or tryptophan, this CDR3 likely reflects a read error. The limits of the CDR3 on the DNA are not certain, so only TCRdb's listed CDR3 is given. This sequence joins TRBV3-2 and TRBJ1-2. TRBV3-2 is a pseudogene. The CDR3 length is 11 residues, termini included. The CDR3 reads CASSQEGPCTS.

This clonotype was picked up many times. The chain couples TRBV11-2 to TRBJ1-1; D remains ambiguous. Looked up from germline, CDR1 is SGHAT and CDR2 is FQNNGV. This CDR3 is built from 14 residues. V lost 7 bases to trimming and J lost 6 bases, with 18 bases between them. The CDR3 region has the DNA TGTGCCAGCACCTATCGGGAGGGCGTCGCTGAAGCTTTCTTT. Its protein product is CASTYREGVAEAFF.

J is TRBJ2-6 and V is TRBV15; D may correspond to TRBD1 or TRBD2 (5 bases each). CDR3 length: 14 amino acids. CDR1 LNHNV and CDR2 YYDKDF come from the germline V gene (reference sequence). Trimming shortened V by 8 bases and J by 0 bases, and 8 bases separated the two germline ends. For the CDR3, the DNA is TGTGCCACCGGGACGATCTCTGGGGCCAACGTCCTGACTTTC. This sequence encodes CATGTISGANVLTF.

The V call is TRBV28, the J call TRBJ2-7, with 9 bases matching TRBD1. Germline assignment: CDR1 MDHEN and CDR2 SYDVKM. The CDR3 consists of 16 residues. V lost 6 bases, J lost 2 bases, and 11 bases stayed unmatched. The DNA for the CDR3 is TGTGCCAGCAGAGGACTCCGGGACAGGGCGACCTACGAGCAGTACTTC. As protein: CASRGLRDRATYEQYF.

Only a few counts were recorded for this clonotype. The chain combines TRBV27 with TRBJ1-5; TRBD1 matches 8 bases. Germline CDR1 MNHEY, CDR2 SMNVEV (reference sequence). Germline trimming cut 2 bases from V and 7 bases from J; bases unmatched to any gene: 10. The CDR3 totals 16 residues. CDR3: CASSLNGQGARQPQHF. The CDR3 nucleotides are TGTGCCAGCAGTTTAAATGGTCAGGGGGCGCGCCAGCCCCAGCATTTT.

This sequence joins TRBV19 and TRBJ1-1, with D uncertain. This CDR3 comprises 11 residues. Germline CDR1 LNHDA, CDR2 SQIVND (reference sequence). This CDR3 is CATIAGSEAFF. The CDR3 DNA follows: TGTGCGACAATTGCGGGCAGTGAAGCTTTCTTT.

This clonotype showed up many times. This sequence joins TRBV20-1 and TRBJ2-5, with 9 bases lining up with TRBD1. The CDR3 totals 13 residues. Looked up from germline, CDR1 is DFQATT and CDR2 is SNEGSKA (reference sequence). V lost 7 bases and J lost 5; bases outside the gene matches: 8. The CDR3 DNA sequence: TGCAGTGTTTGGACAGGGGAGGAGGAGACCCAGTACTTC. Protein product: CSVWTGEEETQYF.

V and J are TRBV7-2 and TRBJ2-1, with 7 bases aligning to TRBD2. Germline trimming cut 6 bases from V and 10 bases from J; bases unmatched to any gene: 6. The V gene's germline CDR1 is SGHTA and CDR2 FQGNSA. CDR3 size: 12 residues. CDR3 DNA sequence: TGTGCCAGCAGTTCTGGACTAGGGGAGCAGTTCTTC. Translated: CASSSGLGEQFF.

This clonotype was recorded at least ten times. This chain connects TRBV7-2 to TRBJ2-7, with D possibly TRBD2 on 5 matching bases. Deletions cut 1 base from V and 3 bases from J, with 7 bases between. Germline CDR1 is SGHTA and CDR2 is FQGNSA. The CDR3 contains 13 residues. CDR3 amino acids: CASSLGTHYEQYF. The DNA for the CDR3 is TGTGCCAGCAGCTTAGGGACTCACTACGAGCAGTACTTC.

This chain links TRBV7-2 with TRBJ1-3; unclear D gene. Germline V lookup: CDR1 SGHTA, CDR2 FQGNSA. Trimming removed 1 base at V and 3 bases at J, with 10 bases between. The CDR3 spans 15 residues. The DNA for the CDR3 is TGTGCCAGCAGCTTAGAGTCGGCAGATGGAAACACCATATATTTT. It encodes CASSLESADGNTIYF.

The table lists this clonotype with a few counts. V is TRBV30 and J is TRBJ2-7, with 10 bases identical to TRBD2. There are 15 residues in the CDR3. Germline V CDR1 and CDR2: GTSNPN, SVGIG (reference sequence). V lost 2 bases and J lost 3; bases outside the gene matches: 7. The CDR3 sequence is CAWSPRTSGYYEQYF. CDR3 coding DNA: TGTGCCTGGAGTCCTAGGACTAGCGGCTACTACGAGCAGTACTTC. The full variable domain, with the rest looked up from reference TRBV30 and TRBJ2-7, is SQTIHQWPATLVQPVGSPLSLECTVEGTSNPNLYWYRQAAGRGLQLLFYSVGIGQISSEVPQNLSASRPQDRQFILSSKKLLLSDSGFYLCAWSPRTSGYYEQYFGPGTRLTVT.

At least ten counts were recorded for this clonotype. This chain joins TRBV6-1 and TRBJ1-5; a weak D match, TRBD1 (5 bases). CDR3 length equals 15 residues. V was pared by 5 bases and J by 1 base, with 12 bases between. CDR1 and CDR2 from the germline V gene are MNHNS and SASEGT. The CDR3: CASSLLRDSNQPQHF. CDR3 nucleotide sequence: TGTGCCAGCAGTCTGCTCCGGGACAGCAATCAGCCCCAGCATTTT.

This chain links TRBV4-1 with TRBJ2-5; no clear D gene. V dropped 1 base and J dropped 4 bases, with 10 bases sitting between them. Germline V lookup: CDR1 MGHRA, CDR2 YSYEKL. CDR3 size: 14 residues. The CDR3, as DNA: TGCGCCAGCAGCCAAGTAGGCAGGATAGAGACCCAGTACTTC. Translation: CASSQVGRIETQYF.